Here is one T cell receptor beta chain with its context. A junction boundary mismatches the germline segment, possibly from a read error. CDR3 and TCR beta VDJ profiling relied on a genomic DNA template. In TCRdb, the reads were re-called with MiXCR into one record per CDR3 protein. Among about 150,000 distinct CDR3 sequences listed, roughly two fifths were seen once. This sample is part of a study of CD8+CD57+ T cells in acquired aplastic anemia. The CDR3 covers 13 residues. Germline lookup yields CDR1 KGHDR and CDR2 SFDVKD. This chain uses TRBV24-1 with TRBJ1-2; D is undetermined. Sequencing was performed on sorted CD4+, CD8+, or CD8+CD57+ T cells (not recorded which) from PBMCs. The origin of this receptor is a human donor in good health, serving as a control. CDR3 nucleotide sequence: TGTGCCACCAGCGAAAAGAGGGAAGGTGGCTACATCTTC. It translates to CATSEKREGGYIF.